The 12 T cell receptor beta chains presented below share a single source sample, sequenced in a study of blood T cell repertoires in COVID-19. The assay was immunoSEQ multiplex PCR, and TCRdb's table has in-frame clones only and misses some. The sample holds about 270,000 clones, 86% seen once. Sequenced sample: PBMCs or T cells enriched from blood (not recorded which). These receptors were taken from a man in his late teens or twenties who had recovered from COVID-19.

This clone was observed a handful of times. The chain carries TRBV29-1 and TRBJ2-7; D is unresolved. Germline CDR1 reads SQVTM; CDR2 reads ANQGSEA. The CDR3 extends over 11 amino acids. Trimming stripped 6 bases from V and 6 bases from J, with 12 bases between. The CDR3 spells CSVDQVGEQYF. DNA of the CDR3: TGCAGCGTCGATCAGGTTGGCGAGCAGTACTTC.

In nucleotides, the CDR3 is TGTGCCAGCAGCCAAGGGGACAGGGGGCAGGGAAACACCATATATTTT. The encoded protein is CASSQGDRGQGNTIYF. The chain combines TRBV14 with TRBJ1-3; TRBD1 agrees at 12 bases. The V segment lost 1 base and the J segment 4 bases; nucleotides outside the gene matches: 2. The CDR3 runs to 16 residues. Per the germline V gene, CDR1 is SGHDN and CDR2 is FVKESK.

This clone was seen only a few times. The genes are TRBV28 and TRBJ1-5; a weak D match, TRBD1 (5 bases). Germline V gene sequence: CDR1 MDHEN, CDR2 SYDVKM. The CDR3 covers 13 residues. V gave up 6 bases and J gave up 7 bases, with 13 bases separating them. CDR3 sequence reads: CASRGGGTQPQHF. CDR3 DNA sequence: TGTGCCAGCAGGGGGGGAGGGACGCAGCCCCAGCATTTT.

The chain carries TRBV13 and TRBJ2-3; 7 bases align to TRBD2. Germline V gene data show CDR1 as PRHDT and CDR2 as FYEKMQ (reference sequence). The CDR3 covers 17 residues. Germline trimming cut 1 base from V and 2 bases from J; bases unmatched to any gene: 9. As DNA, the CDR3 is TGTGCCAGCAGCTTAGTAGGGCGGGGGTCTTACACAGATACGCAGTATTTT. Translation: CASSLVGRGSYTDTQYF.

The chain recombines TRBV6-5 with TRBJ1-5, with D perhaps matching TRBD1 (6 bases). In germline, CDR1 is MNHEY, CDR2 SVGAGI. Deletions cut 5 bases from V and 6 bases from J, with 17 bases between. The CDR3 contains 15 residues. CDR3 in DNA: TGTGCCAGCAGTCCGAGCCCACAGGGTATTCAGCCCCAGCATTTT. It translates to CASSPSPQGIQPQHF.

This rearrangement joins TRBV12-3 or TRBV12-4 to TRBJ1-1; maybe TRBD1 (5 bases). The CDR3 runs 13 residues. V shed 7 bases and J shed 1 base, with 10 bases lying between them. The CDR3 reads CASKLTGNTEAFF. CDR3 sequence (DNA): TGTGCCAGCAAACTAACAGGGAACACTGAAGCTTTCTTT.

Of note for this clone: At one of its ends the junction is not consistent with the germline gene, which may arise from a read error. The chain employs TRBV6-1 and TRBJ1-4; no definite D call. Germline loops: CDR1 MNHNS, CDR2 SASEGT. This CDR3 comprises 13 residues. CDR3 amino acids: CASREGGGSELFF. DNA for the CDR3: TGTGCCAGCCGTGAGGGAGGAGGGAGTGAACTGTTTTTT.

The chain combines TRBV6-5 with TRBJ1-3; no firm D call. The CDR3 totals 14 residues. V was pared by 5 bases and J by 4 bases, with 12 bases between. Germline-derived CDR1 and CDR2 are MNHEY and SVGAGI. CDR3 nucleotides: TGTGCCAGCAGTCTTCGAGGTTCCGGAAACACCATATATTTT. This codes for CASSLRGSGNTIYF.

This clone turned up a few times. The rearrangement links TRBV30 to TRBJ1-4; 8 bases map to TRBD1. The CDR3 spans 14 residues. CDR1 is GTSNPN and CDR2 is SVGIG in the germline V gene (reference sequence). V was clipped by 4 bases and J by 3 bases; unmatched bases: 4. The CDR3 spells CAWNGQGPNEKLFF. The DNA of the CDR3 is TGTGCCTGGAACGGACAGGGACCTAATGAAAAACTGTTTTTT.

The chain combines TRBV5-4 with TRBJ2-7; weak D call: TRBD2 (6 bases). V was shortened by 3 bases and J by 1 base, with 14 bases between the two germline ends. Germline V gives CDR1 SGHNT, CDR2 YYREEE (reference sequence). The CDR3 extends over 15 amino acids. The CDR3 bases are TGTGCCAGCAGCTCTAAGCGGGCGGGATCCTACGAGCAGTACTTC. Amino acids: CASSSKRAGSYEQYF.

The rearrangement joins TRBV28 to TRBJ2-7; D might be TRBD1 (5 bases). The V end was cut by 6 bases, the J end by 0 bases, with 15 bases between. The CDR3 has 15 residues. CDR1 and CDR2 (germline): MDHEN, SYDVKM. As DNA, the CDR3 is TGTGCCAGCAGGACTTACACACAGGTCTCCTACGAGCAGTACTTC. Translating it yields CASRTYTQVSYEQYF. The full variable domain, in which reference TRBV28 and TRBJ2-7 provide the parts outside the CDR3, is DVKVTQSSRYLVKRTGEKVFLECVQDMDHENMFWYRQDPGLGLRLIYFSYDVKMKEKGDIPEGYSVSREKKERFSLILESASTNQTSMYLCASRTYTQVSYEQYFGPGTRLTVT.

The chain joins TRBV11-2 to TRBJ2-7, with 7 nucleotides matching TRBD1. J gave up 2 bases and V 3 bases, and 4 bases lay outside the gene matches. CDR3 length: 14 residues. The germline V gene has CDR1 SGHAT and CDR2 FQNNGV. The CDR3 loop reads CASSFGTVTYEQYF. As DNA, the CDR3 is TGTGCCAGCAGCTTCGGGACAGTTACCTACGAGCAGTACTTC. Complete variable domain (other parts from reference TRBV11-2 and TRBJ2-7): EAGVAQSPRYKIIEKRQSVAFWCNPISGHATLYWYQQILGQGPKLLIQFQNNGVVDDSQLPKDRFSAERLKGVDSTLKIQPAKLEDSAVYLCASSFGTVTYEQYFGPGTRLTVT.